This is a list of T cell receptor beta chains from one sample in a study of B cell selection in AIRE deficiency. Some clones are missing from TCRdb's copy, which holds only in-frame ones; the method was immunoSEQ multiplex PCR. This table holds around 24,000 clones, approximately 96% found once. Specimen: CD4+CD127+ conventional T cells sorted from PBMCs. These receptors were taken from a human donor in good health. CDR3s include the opening cysteine and the closing phenylalanine or tryptophan. Each record gives: V gene, J gene, clone size, D gene, CDR3 length, CDR3 protein, CDR3 DNA. A D gene is named only where the DNA matches it firmly. Expanded clones are given a class, and other clones once, few, many or no size at all.

TRBV5-6	TRBJ2-7	.	TRBD1	14	CASSFLGQGYEQYF	TGTGCCAGCAGCTTCCTCGGACAGGGGTACGAGCAGTACTTC
TRBV6-6	TRBJ1-1	.	TRBD1	16	CASSYSDRGLNTEAFF	TGTGCCAGCAGTTACTCGGACAGGGGGCTGAACACTGAAGCTTTCTTT
TRBV11-2	TRBJ1-5	.	.	15	CASSLVGGGNQPQHF	TGTGCCAGCAGCTTAGTGGGGGGGGGCAATCAGCCCCAGCATTTT
TRBV7-2	TRBJ2-5	.	TRBD2	15	CASSLFLTSGGLQYF	TGTGCCAGCAGCTTATTTTTGACTAGCGGGGGCCTCCAGTACTTC
TRBV9	TRBJ1-5	once	.	15	CASSAGFGGGQPQHF	TGTGCCAGCAGCGCAGGTTTTGGGGGGGGACAGCCCCAGCATTTT
TRBV29-1	TRBJ2-7	.	.	12	CSVAGSVYEQYF	TGCAGCGTAGCTGGTTCGGTCTACGAGCAGTACTTC
TRBV7-2	TRBJ1-1	.	.	14	CASSLGGMNTEAFF	TGTGCCAGCAGTTTGGGGGGGATGAACACTGAAGCTTTCTTT
TRBV7-2	TRBJ2-1	.	.	15	CASSLDAGAHNEQFF	TGTGCCAGCAGCTTAGATGCAGGGGCTCACAATGAGCAGTTCTTC
TRBV11-2	TRBJ1-1	.	.	15	CASSSTTGGFTEAFF	TGTGCCAGCAGCTCTACGACGGGAGGATTCACTGAAGCTTTCTTT
TRBV4-2	TRBJ2-7	.	.	13	CASSPTFGYEQYF	TGTGCCAGCAGCCCTACTTTCGGCTACGAGCAGTACTTC
TRBV6-6	TRBJ1-5	.	.	14	CASSSGTLNQPQHF	TGTGCCAGCAGTTCCGGGACACTCAATCAGCCCCAGCATTTT
TRBV19	TRBJ2-3	.	.	15	CASTGGFGTHDTQYF	TGTGCCAGTACCGGGGGATTCGGCACACACGATACGCAGTATTTT
TRBV9	TRBJ1-1	.	TRBD1	16	CASSVASQGVYTEAFF	TGTGCCAGCAGCGTAGCTAGCCAGGGGGTTTACACTGAAGCTTTCTTT
TRBV7-3	TRBJ1-1	.	.	16	CASSLRVPGWVTEAFF	TGTGCCAGCAGCTTACGGGTTCCAGGGTGGGTCACTGAAGCTTTCTTT
TRBV25-1	TRBJ2-7	.	TRBD1	13	CASRGQGVYEQYF	TGTGCCAGCAGGGGACAGGGCGTCTACGAGCAGTACTTC
TRBV7-2	TRBJ1-1	.	TRBD1	13	CASSLGKGAEAFF	TGTGCCAGCAGCTTGGGGAAGGGGGCGGAAGCTTTCTTT
TRBV4-1	TRBJ1-2	.	.	20	CASSQTPTPDKGMMAYGYTF	TGCGCCAGCAGCCAAACCCCTACCCCGGACAAGGGAATGATGGCCTATGGCTACACCTTC
TRBV28	TRBJ2-2	.	TRBD2	15	CASSLSGGASGELFF	TGTGCCAGCAGTTTAAGCGGGGGGGCGTCCGGGGAGCTGTTTTTT
TRBV27	TRBJ2-3	.	.	14	CASSFSGYTDTQYF	TGTGCCAGCAGTTTCTCGGGCTACACAGATACGCAGTATTTT
TRBV15	TRBJ1-3	once	TRBD1	13	CAISGGSGNTIYF	TGTGCCATATCAGGGGGCTCTGGAAACACCATATATTTT
TRBV2	TRBJ1-6	.	TRBD1	15	CASGRRDRGNSPLHF	TGTGCCAGCGGAAGGCGGGACAGGGGTAATTCACCCCTCCACTTT
TRBV5-1	TRBJ1-1	once	.	15	CASSLDRLTNTEAFF	TGCGCCAGCAGCTTGGATAGACTTACGAACACTGAAGCTTTCTTT
TRBV5-6	TRBJ2-3	once	TRBD2	15	CASSFAGGRTDTQYF	TGTGCCAGCAGCTTCGCGGGGGGGCGCACAGATACGCAGTATTTT
TRBV5-8	TRBJ2-5	.	TRBD1	15	CASSLEGRGLETQYF	TGTGCCAGCAGCTTGGAGGGCAGGGGGCTAGAGACCCAGTACTTC
TRBV30	TRBJ1-6	.	TRBD1	14	CAWSTDRVNSPLHF	TGTGCCTGGAGTACAGACAGGGTCAATTCACCCCTCCACTTT
TRBV6-1	TRBJ1-3	once	.	12	CASATVYNTIYF	TGTGCCAGCGCGACGGTTTACAACACCATATATTTT
TRBV13	TRBJ1-1	.	.	13	CASSLVGTTEAFF	TGTGCCAGCAGCTTAGTTGGGACAACTGAAGCTTTCTTT
TRBV12-5	TRBJ2-1	.	.	16	CASGLVGGGPYNEQFF	TGTGCTAGTGGTTTGGTAGGTGGGGGGCCCTACAATGAGCAGTTCTTC
TRBV27	TRBJ2-5	few	TRBD1	13	CASTSDRDETQYF	TGTGCCAGCACCAGCGACAGGGACGAGACCCAGTACTTC
TRBV7-9	TRBJ1-4	.	.	14	CASSTTGFNEKLFF	TGTGCCAGCAGCACGACAGGTTTTAATGAAAAACTGTTTTTT
TRBV25-1	TRBJ1-6	.	.	17	CATPEFYPSLYNSPLHF	TGTGCCACCCCGGAATTCTATCCCTCTTTGTATAATTCACCCCTCCACTTT
TRBV5-4	TRBJ2-7	once	TRBD1	14	CASSLQTGAYEQYF	TGTGCCAGCAGCTTACAGACAGGGGCCTACGAGCAGTACTTC
TRBV30	TRBJ2-1	once	.	14	CAWVTSNSYNEQFF	TGTGCCTGGGTAACTAGTAACTCCTACAATGAGCAGTTCTTC
TRBV2	TRBJ2-7	.	TRBD1	11	CASSDTGGRYF	TGTGCCAGCAGCGACACAGGGGGTCGGTACTTC
TRBV18	TRBJ2-3	.	.	11	CASSPADTQYF	TGTGCCAGCTCACCAGCAGATACGCAGTATTTT
TRBV25-1	TRBJ2-7	few	TRBD1	15	CASTRSGTGGYEQYF	TGTGCCAGCACCCGGTCCGGGACAGGGGGATACGAGCAGTACTTC
TRBV6-5	TRBJ2-7	.	.	14	CASSPRNTPREQYF	TGTGCCAGCAGTCCTCGGAATACCCCCCGGGAGCAGTACTTC
TRBV7-9	TRBJ1-6	.	TRBD1	14	CASSLGQGGPPLHF	TGTGCCAGCAGCTTGGGACAGGGTGGGCCACCCCTCCACTTT
TRBV28	TRBJ1-2	.	TRBD1	18	CASSLLYPDRGSNYGYTF	TGTGCCAGCAGTTTATTGTACCCTGACAGGGGGTCTAACTATGGCTACACCTTC
TRBV10-3	TRBJ1-2	.	.	14	CAISDSRGARGYTF	TGTGCCATCAGTGACTCCCGAGGGGCAAGAGGCTACACCTTC
TRBV4-2	TRBJ2-7	.	.	17	CASSQDPGEFKNYEQYF	TGTGCCAGCAGCCAAGATCCCGGGGAATTTAAGAATTACGAGCAGTACTTC
TRBV19	TRBJ2-1	.	TRBD1	16	CASSRRGQGNHNEQFF	TGTGCCAGTAGCCGGAGGGGACAGGGGAACCACAATGAGCAGTTCTTC
TRBV11-2	TRBJ2-6	.	.	17	CASSLEGLASGANVLTF	TGTGCCAGCAGCCTGGAAGGGCTCGCCTCTGGGGCCAACGTCCTGACTTTC
TRBV6-1	TRBJ2-5	.	TRBD2	15	CASSVQAWGGETQYF	TGTGCCAGCAGTGTACAGGCCTGGGGGGGGGAGACCCAGTACTTC
TRBV11-3	TRBJ1-5	.	.	17	CASSLDRRDYSNQPQHF	TGTGCCAGCAGCTTAGATCGACGAGATTATAGCAATCAGCCCCAGCATTTT
TRBV11-3	TRBJ2-1	once	.	16	CASSPFPGTLNNEQFF	TGTGCCAGCAGCCCGTTCCCGGGTACACTAAACAATGAGCAGTTCTTC
TRBV5-1	TRBJ2-1	.	TRBD2	16	CASSRTSGGSYNEQFF	TGCGCCAGCAGCAGGACTAGCGGGGGCTCCTACAATGAGCAGTTCTTC
TRBV28	TRBJ1-1	.	TRBD1	14	CASDAGDRNTEAFF	TGTGCCAGCGACGCGGGGGACAGGAACACTGAAGCTTTCTTT
TRBV18	TRBJ2-2	.	.	13	CASSPANTGELFF	TGTGCCAGCTCACCGGCGAACACCGGGGAGCTGTTTTTT